Listed here are 17 T cell receptor beta chains from one sample, sequenced in a study of blood T cells in healthy people across ages. A sample-barcoded 5' primer and a J-beta primer mix were used in a second PCR of about 7 to 12 cycles. TCRdb ran MiXCR on the 5' RACE reads and lists one entry per CDR3 protein. The sample records some 780,000 distinct CDR3 sequences, around 50% being singletons. The sequencing input was blood. These receptors were collected from a man aged 40-50 years in good health.

This clonotype has ten or more counts. The chain is built from TRBV19 and TRBJ1-2; D is possibly TRBD1 (5 bases). The CDR3 contains 15 residues. V lost 5 bases and J lost 3, with 16 bases in between. Germline V gene sequence: CDR1 LNHDA, CDR2 SQIVND (reference sequence). For the CDR3, the DNA is TGTGCCAGTAGTCCCCGGGGCAGGGTTGACTATGGCTACACCTTC. Translated, it gives CASSPRGRVDYGYTF. Together with reference TRBV19 and TRBJ1-2, the CDR3 gives the full variable domain: DGGITQSPKYLFRKEGQNVTLSCEQNLNHDAMYWYRQDPGQGLRLIYYSQIVNDFQKGDIAEGYSVSREKKESFPLTVTSAQKNPTAFYLCASSPRGRVDYGYTFGSGTRLTVV.

CDR3 loop: CASSSHERQGAHSPLHF. The CDR3 DNA reads TGTGCCAGCAGCTCGCACGAACGACAGGGGGCGCATTCACCCCTCCACTTT. The chain links TRBV7-9 to TRBJ1-6, with 10 bases aligning to TRBD1. The CDR3 totals 17 residues. Germline V gene sequence: CDR1 SEHNR, CDR2 FQNEAQ (reference sequence). The J segment lost 8 bases and the V segment lost 4 bases, leaving 11 bases of the junction unmatched.

The CDR3 reads CASSVGTGEYEQYF. DNA for the CDR3: TGTGCCAGCAGCGTAGGGACAGGGGAGTACGAGCAGTACTTC. This rearrangement joins TRBV9 to TRBJ2-7; 9 bases match TRBD1. The CDR3 is made up of 14 amino acids. Germline lookup yields CDR1 SGDLS and CDR2 YYNGEE. The junction had 2 bases not matched to a gene; V was cut back by 0 bases and J by 4 bases.

The rearrangement joins TRBV9 to TRBJ2-5, with TRBD2 matching 10 bases. Germline V CDR1 and CDR2: SGDLS, YYNGEE. The CDR3 is 16 residues long. Germline trimming cut 0 bases from V and 5 bases from J; bases unmatched to any gene: 7. Here the CDR3 DNA reads TGTGCCAGCAGCGTAGAGGTAGCGGGAGGCTGGGAGACCCAGTACTTC. It yields the protein CASSVEVAGGWETQYF. Full variable domain (rest looked up from reference TRBV9 and TRBJ2-5): DSGVTQTPKHLITATGQRVTLRCSPRSGDLSVYWYQQSLDQGLQFLIQYYNGEERAKGNILERFSAQQFPDLHSELNLSSLELGDSALYFCASSVEVAGGWETQYFGPGTRLLVL.

The chain couples TRBV2 to TRBJ2-1; D remains ambiguous. This CDR3 is 12 amino acids long. Trimming left V 6 bases short and J 8 bases short, with 11 bases between. Germline values: CDR1 SNHLY, CDR2 FYNNEI. The CDR3 DNA follows: TGTGCCAGCAGAGACGGACGGTATGAGCAGTTCTTC. Translating gives CASRDGRYEQFF.

This clonotype was seen only once. The chain carries TRBV15 and TRBJ2-5; a possible D gene is TRBD1 (6 bases). V was shortened by 0 bases and J by 11 bases, with 25 bases between the two germline ends. The CDR3 consists of 17 residues. In germline, CDR1 is LNHNV, CDR2 YYDKDF (reference sequence). The CDR3 sequence is CATSRDQGNRVNNEQYF. CDR3 nucleotide sequence: TGTGCCACCAGCAGAGATCAAGGTAACAGGGTAAACAATGAGCAGTACTTC.

There are a few counts of this clonotype. CDR3: CVTSGQLYEQYF. The CDR3 nucleotides are TGTGTCACTTCGGGACAACTCTACGAGCAGTACTTC. The rearrangement joins TRBV6-2 or TRBV6-3 to TRBJ2-7, with a tentative D call TRBD1 (6 bases). This CDR3 contains 12 residues. Germline lookup yields CDR1 MNHEY and CDR2 SVGEGT.

The chain recombines TRBV29-1 with TRBJ2-5, with 11 bases identical to TRBD2. The CDR3 consists of 15 residues. Germline V gives CDR1 SQVTM, CDR2 ANQGSEA. Trimming removed 4 bases from V and 4 bases from J; junction bases left unmatched: 8. The DNA of the CDR3 is TGCAGCGTTGCGCGGACTAGCGGGTTGGGAGAGACCCAGTACTTC. This codes for CSVARTSGLGETQYF.

The rearrangement uses TRBV7-2 and TRBJ1-1; 7 bases are a match to TRBD1. From germline, CDR1 is SGHTA and CDR2 FQGNSA. CDR3 length: 16 amino acids. With 3 bases clipped from V and 0 bases from J, the junction kept 7 bases outside the gene matches. Here the CDR3 reads CASSFRQGLVNTEAFF. CDR3 DNA: TGTGCCAGCAGCTTCCGACAGGGTTTGGTGAACACTGAAGCTTTCTTT.

In its sample, this clonotype was seen once. The chain recombines TRBV6-1 with TRBJ1-2; D unresolved. The V end lost 1 base, the J end lost 0 bases, and 9 bases lay between the germline ends. This CDR3 region has 15 residues. The germline V gene encodes CDR1 MNHNS and CDR2 SASEGT. CDR3 in amino acids: CASSEGRSTNYGYTF. Here the CDR3 DNA reads TGTGCCAGCAGTGAAGGTCGCAGCACTAACTATGGCTACACCTTC.

There are a few counts of this clonotype. The chain employs TRBV6-6 and TRBJ2-7, with D maybe TRBD1 (6 bases). CDR1 is MNHNY and CDR2 is SVGAGI in the germline V gene (reference sequence). V gave up 4 bases and J gave up 3 bases, with 13 bases separating them. This CDR3 is 14 amino acids long. The CDR3 spells CASSSDRSIYEQYF. The CDR3 nucleotides read TGTGCCAGCAGTTCGGACAGAAGTATCTACGAGCAGTACTTC.

V is TRBV6-5 and J is TRBJ2-5; perhaps TRBD1 as D (5 bases). The CDR3 sequence is 15 residues long. Germline V CDR1 and CDR2: MNHEY, SVGAGI. V was shortened by 6 bases and J by 3 bases, with 17 bases between the two germline ends. The CDR3 region is CASRSPAGKEETQYF. The DNA for the CDR3 is TGTGCCAGCAGATCCCCGGCAGGGAAGGAAGAGACCCAGTACTTC.

This sequence joins TRBV4-3 and TRBJ2-5, with D possibly being TRBD2 (5 bases). Trimming left V 1 base short and J 4 bases short, with 19 bases between. This CDR3 has 17 amino acids. Germline lookup yields CDR1 LGHNA and CDR2 YSLEER. The CDR3 coding sequence is TGCGCCAGCAGCCAAGGACTAAACGGAATACACCTAGAGACCCAGTACTTC. Its translation: CASSQGLNGIHLETQYF.

In its sample, this clonotype was seen a few times. V gene TRBV6-6 combines with J gene TRBJ2-7, with D uncertain. The CDR3 runs to 16 residues. V dropped 0 bases and J dropped 0 bases, with 12 bases sitting between them. Germline V gene sequence: CDR1 MNHNY, CDR2 SVGAGI (reference sequence). CDR3 region: CASSYSPGTISYEQYF. The CDR3 nucleotides are TGTGCCAGCAGTTACTCGCCCGGCACCATCTCCTACGAGCAGTACTTC.

The chain carries TRBV6-5 and TRBJ1-1; weak D call: TRBD1 (5 bases). This CDR3 is built from 15 residues. V was trimmed by 6 bases and J by 3 bases, leaving 17 bases between them. CDR1 and CDR2 (germline): MNHEY, SVGAGI. This chain's CDR3 is CASRQHIQGDTEAFF. The CDR3 DNA reads as TGTGCCAGCAGGCAGCATATACAAGGGGACACTGAAGCTTTCTTT.

The chain carries TRBV10-3 and TRBJ1-5; weak D call: TRBD1 (6 bases). This CDR3 has 15 amino acids. Trimming removed 0 bases from V and 7 bases from J, with 13 bases in between. CDR1 and CDR2 from the germline V gene are ENHRY and SYGVKD. The CDR3: CAISESGGGRQPQHF. DNA of the CDR3: TGTGCCATCAGTGAGTCAGGAGGGGGTAGGCAGCCCCAGCATTTT.

This clonotype is a singleton in its sample. This chain uses TRBV7-6 with TRBJ2-5, with D perhaps matching TRBD1 or TRBD2 (5 bases each). The DNA matches TRBJ2-7 better at its end, which makes the J call doubtful. Germline V CDR1 and CDR2: SGHVS, FNYEAQ. This CDR3 has 16 amino acids. As DNA, the CDR3 is TGTGCCAGCAGCTTAGGCACCGGGACCCCCGCGGACGAGCAGTACTTC. Translated: CASSLGTGTPADEQYF.